These 7 T cell receptor beta chains originate from one sample sequenced in a study of blood T cells in healthy people across ages. Primers used in a second PCR of roughly 6 to 11 cycles were a sample-barcoded 5' primer and a J-beta primer mix. From the 5' RACE reads, TCRdb called clonotypes with MiXCR, one entry per CDR3 protein. The repertoire holds hundreds of thousands of distinct CDR3 sequences, about 28% seen once, with around 14% in the top ten. The material sequenced was blood. Receptors originate from a woman of 80 years or more in good health.

As for this clonotype: A clone one base away is much larger, so this may be a read error. V gene TRBV30 combines with J gene TRBJ2-7; TRBD1 is a possible D gene (5 bases). In germline, CDR1 is GTSNPN, CDR2 SVGIG (reference sequence). This CDR3 has 13 amino acids. The DNA for the CDR3 is TGTACCTGGAGTGTATACAGGTACTACGAGCAGTACTTC. It specifies CTWSVYRYYEQYF.

J is TRBJ1-1 and V is TRBV7-3; maybe TRBD1 (5 bases). This CDR3 is 14 amino acids long. Germline V gene lookup returns CDR1 SGHTA and CDR2 FQGTGA. V lost 2 bases and J 7 bases, leaving 14 bases between the germline ends. The CDR3 spells CASSLSGTVSEAFF. The CDR3 nucleotides are TGTGCCAGCAGCTTATCGGGGACGGTTAGTGAAGCTTTCTTT. The full variable domain, its missing parts supplied by reference TRBV7-3 and TRBJ1-1, is GAGVSQTPSNKVTEKGKYVELRCDPISGHTALYWYRQSLGQGPEFLIYFQGTGAADDSGLPNDRFFAVRPEGSVSTLKIQRTERGDSAVYLCASSLSGTVSEAFFGQGTRLTVV.

At least ten counts were recorded for this clonotype. The chain employs TRBV18 and TRBJ2-7, with a weak D call TRBD1 (6 bases). Germline V gives CDR1 KGHSH, CDR2 LQKENI. The CDR3 consists of 15 residues. V was shortened by 1 base and J by 4 bases, with 14 bases between the two germline ends. CDR3 in amino acids: CASSPQPGTTYEQYF. The CDR3 bases are TGTGCCAGCTCACCACAGCCTGGGACAACATACGAGCAGTACTTC.

This chain uses TRBV28 with TRBJ1-5, with D unclear. The CDR3 extends over 17 amino acids. In germline, CDR1 is MDHEN, CDR2 SYDVKM. Trimming took off 8 bases at V and 1 base at J, with 21 bases between the two ends. CDR3 nucleotides: TGTGCCAGCCGTCCAAGAACAAGGACTGTAAGCAATCAGCCCCAGCATTTT. The encoded protein is CASRPRTRTVSNQPQHF.

V usage is TRBV28 and J usage is TRBJ1-5; the D is unclear. The CDR3 consists of 14 residues. Between the trimmed V and J ends, which lost 6 bases and 2 bases, there was a span of 11 bases. CDR1 is MDHEN and CDR2 is SYDVKM in the germline V gene. The CDR3 region has the DNA TGTGCCAGCAGGTTGGAGTTCGGCAATCAGCCCCAGCATTTT. Translated, it gives CASRLEFGNQPQHF.

In this sample, this clonotype turned up many times. V and J are TRBV6-5 and TRBJ2-5; 10 bases match TRBD1. Germline CDR1 is MNHEY and CDR2 is SVGAGI. This CDR3 spans 16 amino acids. With V trimmed by 0 bases and J by 3 bases, 4 bases remained unmatched. This chain's CDR3 is CASSYSIGTGEETQYF. The CDR3 DNA sequence: TGTGCCAGCAGTTACTCGATAGGGACAGGGGAAGAGACCCAGTACTTC.

The genes are TRBV15 and TRBJ1-2; D perhaps matches TRBD1 (5 bases). CDR1 LNHNV and CDR2 YYDKDF come from the germline V gene (reference sequence). The CDR3 spans 14 residues. Trimming stripped 0 bases from V and 7 bases from J, with 12 bases between. The CDR3 region is CATSRDRAGLGYTF. The DNA for the CDR3 is TGTGCCACCAGCAGAGATAGGGCAGGGCTTGGCTACACCTTC.